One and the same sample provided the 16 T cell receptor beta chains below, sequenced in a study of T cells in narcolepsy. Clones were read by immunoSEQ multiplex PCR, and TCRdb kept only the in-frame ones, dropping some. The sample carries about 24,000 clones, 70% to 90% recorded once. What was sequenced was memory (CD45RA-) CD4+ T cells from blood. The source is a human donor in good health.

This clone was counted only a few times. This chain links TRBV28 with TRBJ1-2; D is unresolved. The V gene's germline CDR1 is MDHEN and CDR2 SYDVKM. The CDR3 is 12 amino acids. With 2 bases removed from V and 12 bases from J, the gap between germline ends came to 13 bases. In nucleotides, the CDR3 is TGTGCCAGCAGTTTACCGGGATCAGAGCACACCTTC. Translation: CASSLPGSEHTF.

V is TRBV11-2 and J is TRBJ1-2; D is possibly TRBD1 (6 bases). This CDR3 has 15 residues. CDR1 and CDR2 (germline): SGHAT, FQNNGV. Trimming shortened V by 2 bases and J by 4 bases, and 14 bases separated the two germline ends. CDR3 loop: CASSLQQGEPYGYTF. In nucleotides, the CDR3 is TGTGCCAGCAGCTTACAACAGGGTGAGCCCTATGGCTACACCTTC.

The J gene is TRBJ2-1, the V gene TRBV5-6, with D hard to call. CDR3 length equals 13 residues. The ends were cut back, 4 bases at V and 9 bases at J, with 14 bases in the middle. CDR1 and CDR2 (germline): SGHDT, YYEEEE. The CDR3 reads CASSRSRVGEQFF. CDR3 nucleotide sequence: TGTGCCAGCAGCCGCTCTAGAGTGGGTGAGCAGTTCTTC.

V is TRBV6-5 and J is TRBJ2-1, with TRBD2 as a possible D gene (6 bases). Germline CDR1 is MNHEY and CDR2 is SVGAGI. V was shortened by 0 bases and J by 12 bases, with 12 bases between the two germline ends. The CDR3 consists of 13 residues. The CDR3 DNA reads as TGTGCCAGCAGTTACTCTGCGGGGCAGATGCAGTTCTTC. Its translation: CASSYSAGQMQFF.

CDR3 DNA sequence: TGTGCCAGCAGCCTGGGTGGCGGGCAAGAGACCCAGTACTTC. Translation gives CASSLGGGQETQYF. The chain joins TRBV14 to TRBJ2-5; D possibly corresponds to TRBD2 (5 bases). This CDR3 comprises 14 residues. The germline CDR1 and CDR2 sequences are SGHDN and FVKESK. With 4 bases removed from V and 2 bases from J, the gap between germline ends came to 11 bases.

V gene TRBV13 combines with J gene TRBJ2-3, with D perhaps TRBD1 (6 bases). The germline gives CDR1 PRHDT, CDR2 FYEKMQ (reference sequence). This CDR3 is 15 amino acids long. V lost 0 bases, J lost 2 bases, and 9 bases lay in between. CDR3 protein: CASSLGQGFTDTQYF. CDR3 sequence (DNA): TGTGCCAGCAGCTTAGGACAGGGTTTCACAGATACGCAGTATTTT. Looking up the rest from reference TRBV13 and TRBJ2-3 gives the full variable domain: AAGVIQSPRHLIKEKRETATLKCYPIPRHDTVYWYQQGPGQDPQFLISFYEKMQSDKGSIPDRFSAQQFSDYHSELNMSSLELGDSALYFCASSLGQGFTDTQYFGPGTRLTVL.

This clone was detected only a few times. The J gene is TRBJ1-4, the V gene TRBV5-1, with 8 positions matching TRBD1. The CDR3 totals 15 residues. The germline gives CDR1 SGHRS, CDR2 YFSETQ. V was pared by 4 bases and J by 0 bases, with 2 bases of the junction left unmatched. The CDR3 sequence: CASSQQGATNEKLFF. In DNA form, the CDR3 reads TGCGCCAGCAGCCAACAGGGGGCAACTAATGAAAAACTGTTTTTT.

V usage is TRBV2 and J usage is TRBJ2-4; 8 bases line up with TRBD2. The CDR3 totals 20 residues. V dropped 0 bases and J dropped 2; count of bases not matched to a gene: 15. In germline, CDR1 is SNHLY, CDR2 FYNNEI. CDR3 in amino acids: CASSEAGGGSSTGSKNIQYF. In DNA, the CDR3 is TGTGCCAGCAGTGAAGCGGGCGGGGGGTCCTCCACGGGGTCCAAAAACATTCAGTACTTC. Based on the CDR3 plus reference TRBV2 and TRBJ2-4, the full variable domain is EPEVTQTPSHQVTQMGQEVILRCVPISNHLYFYWYRQILGQKVEFLVSFYNNEISEKSEIFDDQFSVERPDGSNFTLKIRSTKLEDSAMYFCASSEAGGGSSTGSKNIQYFGAGTRLSVL.

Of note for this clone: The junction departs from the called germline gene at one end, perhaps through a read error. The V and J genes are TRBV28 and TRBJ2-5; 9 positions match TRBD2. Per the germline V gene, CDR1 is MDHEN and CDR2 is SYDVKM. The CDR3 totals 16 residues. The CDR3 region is CASSSIDQIASGTMDF. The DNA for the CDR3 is TGTGCCAGCAGTTCGATCGACCAGATTGCTAGCGGGACTATGGACTTC. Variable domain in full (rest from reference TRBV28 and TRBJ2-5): DVKVTQSSRYLVKRTGEKVFLECVQDMDHENMFWYRQDPGLGLRLIYFSYDVKMKEKGDIPEGYSVSREKKERFSLILESASTNQTSMYLCASSSIDQIASGTMDFGPGTRLLVL.

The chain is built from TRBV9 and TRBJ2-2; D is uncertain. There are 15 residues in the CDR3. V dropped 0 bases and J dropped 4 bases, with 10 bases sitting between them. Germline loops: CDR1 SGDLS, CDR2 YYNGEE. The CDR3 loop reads CASSVAGRGTGELFF. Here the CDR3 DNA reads TGTGCCAGCAGCGTAGCAGGTCGCGGCACCGGGGAGCTGTTTTTT.

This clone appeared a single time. The DNA for the CDR3 is TGCGCCAGCAGCTTGGCACAGGGGAGGTACGAGCAGTACTTC. It encodes CASSLAQGRYEQYF. The V and J genes are TRBV5-1 and TRBJ2-7; D perhaps matches TRBD1 (7 bases). The germline V gene has CDR1 SGHRS and CDR2 YFSETQ. This CDR3 comprises 14 residues. V shed 0 bases and J shed 4 bases, with 11 bases lying between them. The whole variable domain, remainder taken from reference TRBV5-1 and TRBJ2-7, is KAGVTQTPRYLIKTRGQQVTLSCSPISGHRSVSWYQQTPGQGLQFLFEYFSETQRNKGNFPGRFSGRQFSNSRSEMNVSTLELGDSALYLCASSLAQGRYEQYFGPGTRLTVT.

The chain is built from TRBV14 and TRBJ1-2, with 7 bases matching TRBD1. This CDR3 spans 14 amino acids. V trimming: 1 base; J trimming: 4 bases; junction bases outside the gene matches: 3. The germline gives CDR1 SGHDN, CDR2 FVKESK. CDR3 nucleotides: TGTGCCAGCAGCCAAGTCGGGACAGTCTATGGCTACACCTTC. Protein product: CASSQVGTVYGYTF. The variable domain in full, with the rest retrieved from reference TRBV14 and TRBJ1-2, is EAGVTQFPSHSVIEKGQTVTLRCDPISGHDNLYWYRRVMGKEIKFLLHFVKESKQDESGMPNNRFLAERTGGTYSTLKVQPAELEDSGVYFCASSQVGTVYGYTFGSGTRLTVV.

As DNA, the CDR3 is TGCAGCGTCGGTGCGGGGGGCGCTGGGAATGAGCAGTTCTTC. Protein sequence: CSVGAGGAGNEQFF. The chain links TRBV29-1 to TRBJ2-1; 8 bases line up with TRBD2. V dropped 6 bases and J dropped 7; count of bases not matched to a gene: 11. Per the germline V gene, CDR1 is SQVTM and CDR2 is ANQGSEA. The CDR3 length is 14 residues.

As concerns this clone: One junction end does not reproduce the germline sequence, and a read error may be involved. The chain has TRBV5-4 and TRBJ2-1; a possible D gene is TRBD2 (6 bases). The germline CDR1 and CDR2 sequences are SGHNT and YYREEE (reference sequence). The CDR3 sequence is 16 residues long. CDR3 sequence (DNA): TGTGCCAGCAGCCGACAGAGGCTAGCGATTGACAATGAGCAGCTCTTC. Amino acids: CASSRQRLAIDNEQLF.

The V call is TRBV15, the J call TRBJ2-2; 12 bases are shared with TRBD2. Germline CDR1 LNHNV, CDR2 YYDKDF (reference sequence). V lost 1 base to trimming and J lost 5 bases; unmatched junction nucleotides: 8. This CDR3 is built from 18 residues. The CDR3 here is CATSRGPTSGSRTGELFF. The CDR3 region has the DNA TGTGCCACCAGCAGAGGTCCGACTAGCGGGAGCCGTACCGGGGAGCTGTTTTTT.

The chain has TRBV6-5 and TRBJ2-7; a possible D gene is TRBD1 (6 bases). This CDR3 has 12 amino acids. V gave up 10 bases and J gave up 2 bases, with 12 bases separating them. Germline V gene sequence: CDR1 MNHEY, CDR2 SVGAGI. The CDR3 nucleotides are TGTGCCACCGGACAGAACACCTACGAGCAGTACTTC. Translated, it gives CATGQNTYEQYF.